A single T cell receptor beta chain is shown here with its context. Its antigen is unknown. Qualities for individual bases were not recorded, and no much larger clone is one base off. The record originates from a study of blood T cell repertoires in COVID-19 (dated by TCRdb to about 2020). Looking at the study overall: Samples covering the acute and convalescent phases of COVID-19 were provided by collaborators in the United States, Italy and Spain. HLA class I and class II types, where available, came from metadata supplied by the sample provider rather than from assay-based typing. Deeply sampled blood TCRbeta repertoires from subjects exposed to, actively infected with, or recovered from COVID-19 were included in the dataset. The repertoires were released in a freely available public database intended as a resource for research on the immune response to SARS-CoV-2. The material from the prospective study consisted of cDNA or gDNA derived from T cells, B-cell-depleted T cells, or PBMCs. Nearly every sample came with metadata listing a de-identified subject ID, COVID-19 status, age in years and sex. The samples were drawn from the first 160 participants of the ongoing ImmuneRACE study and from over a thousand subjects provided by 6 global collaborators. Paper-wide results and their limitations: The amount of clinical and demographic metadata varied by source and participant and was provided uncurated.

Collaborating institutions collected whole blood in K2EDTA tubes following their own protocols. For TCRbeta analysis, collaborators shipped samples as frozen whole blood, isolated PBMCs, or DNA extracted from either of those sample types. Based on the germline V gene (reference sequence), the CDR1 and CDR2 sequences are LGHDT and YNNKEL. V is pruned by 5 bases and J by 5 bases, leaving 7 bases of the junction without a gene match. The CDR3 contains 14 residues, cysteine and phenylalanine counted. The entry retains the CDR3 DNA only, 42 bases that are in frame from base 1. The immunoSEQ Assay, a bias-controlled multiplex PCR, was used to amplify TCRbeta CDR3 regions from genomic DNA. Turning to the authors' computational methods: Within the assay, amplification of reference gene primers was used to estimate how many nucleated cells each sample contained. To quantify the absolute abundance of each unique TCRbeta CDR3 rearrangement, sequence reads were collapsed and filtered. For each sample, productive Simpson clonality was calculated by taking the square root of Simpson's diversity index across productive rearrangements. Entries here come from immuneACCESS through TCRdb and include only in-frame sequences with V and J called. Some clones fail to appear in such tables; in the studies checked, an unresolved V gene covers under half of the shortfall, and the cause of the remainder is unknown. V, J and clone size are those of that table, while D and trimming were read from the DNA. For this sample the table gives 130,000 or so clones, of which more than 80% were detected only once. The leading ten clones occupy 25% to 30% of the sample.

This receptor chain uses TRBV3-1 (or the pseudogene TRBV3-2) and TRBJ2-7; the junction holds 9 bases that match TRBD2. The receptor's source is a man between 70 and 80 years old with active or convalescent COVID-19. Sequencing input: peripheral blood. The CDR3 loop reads CASSAREGSHEQYF. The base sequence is TGTGCCAGCAGCGCGCGGGAGGGCAGCCACGAGCAGTACTTC.